One sample yielded the 15 T cell receptor beta chains listed below, sequenced in a study of blood T cell repertoires in COVID-19. Sequencing used immunoSEQ multiplex PCR; TCRdb keeps in-frame clones, though not all of them. The sample consists of around 250,000 clones, around 86% of them appearing once. The sample consisted of peripheral blood. These receptors were collected from a middle-aged woman who had recovered from COVID-19.

The chain recombines TRBV27 with TRBJ2-1; 11 bases agree with TRBD2. The CDR3 sequence is 13 residues long. Unmatched junction bases numbered 1, after V lost 8 bases and J lost 4 bases. Germline values: CDR1 MNHEY, CDR2 SMNVEV (reference sequence). This CDR3 reads CASGTSGYNEQFF. CDR3 sequence (DNA): TGTGCCAGCGGGACTAGCGGTTACAATGAGCAGTTCTTC.

This clone was counted only a few times. The genes are TRBV19 and TRBJ1-2; D is unresolved. Between the trimmed V and J ends, which lost 3 bases and 4 bases, there was a span of 6 bases. Germline loops: CDR1 LNHDA, CDR2 SQIVND (reference sequence). The CDR3 runs to 12 residues. CDR3 DNA sequence: TGTGCCAGTAGTATCCACAGCTATGGCTACACCTTC. Amino acids: CASSIHSYGYTF. Full variable domain (remainder filled in from reference TRBV19 and TRBJ1-2): DGGITQSPKYLFRKEGQNVTLSCEQNLNHDAMYWYRQDPGQGLRLIYYSQIVNDFQKGDIAEGYSVSREKKESFPLTVTSAQKNPTAFYLCASSIHSYGYTFGSGTRLTVV.

The chain uses TRBV7-9 and TRBJ2-3; TRBD1 might be the D (5 bases). CDR1 and CDR2 (germline): SEHNR, FQNEAQ (reference sequence). The CDR3 is made up of 15 amino acids. V lost 5 bases and J lost 1, with 13 bases in between. CDR3 DNA sequence: TGTGCCAGCAGCGGTTGGGGCCGGGGCACAGATACGCAGTATTTT. Amino acid sequence: CASSGWGRGTDTQYF.

The chain joins TRBV21-1 to TRBJ2-5; TRBD2 is taken as the D call from the table, unchecked against the DNA. TRBV21-1 is tagged as a pseudogene. CDR3 size: 12 residues. The CDR3 spells CASTADQETQYF. DNA of the CDR3: TGTGCCAGCACCGCGGATCAGGAGACCCAGTACTTC.

The V and J genes are TRBV7-6 and TRBJ2-3, with D possibly TRBD2 on 6 matching bases. The CDR3 consists of 15 residues. The V gene's germline CDR1 is SGHVS and CDR2 FNYEAQ. Between the trimmed V and J ends, which lost 1 base and 4 bases, there was a span of 12 bases. The CDR3 DNA reads TGTGCCAGCAGCTTAGTGGCTAGCGAGTCAGATACGCAGTATTTT. Protein sequence: CASSLVASESDTQYF.

The chain has TRBV2 and TRBJ2-1, with D perhaps matching TRBD2 (6 bases). V was shortened by 6 bases and J by 5 bases, with 14 bases between the two germline ends. The CDR3 is 14 amino acids. CDR1 is SNHLY and CDR2 is FYNNEI in the germline V gene. The CDR3: CASSLGLLNNEQFF. As DNA, the CDR3 is TGTGCCAGCAGCCTTGGACTACTAAACAATGAGCAGTTCTTC.

In nucleotides, the CDR3 is TGTGCCAGCGGCGGGCTGGCCTCCTACAATGAGCAGTTCTTC. This gives the protein CASGGLASYNEQFF. The rearrangement uses TRBV5-4 and TRBJ2-1, with D possibly being TRBD2 (5 bases). Germline assignment: CDR1 SGHNT and CDR2 YYREEE (reference sequence). The CDR3 length is 14 residues. V was cut by 7 bases and J by 0 bases, with 11 bases left in between. Full variable domain (missing parts from reference TRBV5-4 and TRBJ2-1): ETGVTQSPTHLIKTRGQQVTLRCSSQSGHNTVSWYQQALGQGPQFIFQYYREEENGRGNFPPRFSGLQFPNYSSELNVNALELDDSALYLCASGGLASYNEQFFGPGTRLTVL.

The rearrangement uses TRBV3-1 (or the pseudogene TRBV3-2) and TRBJ2-7; 12 nucleotides align to TRBD2. V lost 4 bases, J lost 6 bases, and 4 bases stayed unmatched. Germline CDR1 is LGHDT and CDR2 is YNNKEL (reference sequence). This CDR3 comprises 14 residues. The CDR3 DNA reads as TGTGCCAGCAGCCGGACTAGCGGGATATCCGAGCAGTACTTC. Translated: CASSRTSGISEQYF.

The chain is built from TRBV3-1 (or the pseudogene TRBV3-2) and TRBJ2-3, with 10 bases fitting TRBD2. The V and J ends lost 4 bases and 5 bases, in that order; junction bases with no gene match: 3. Germline V lookup: CDR1 LGHDT, CDR2 YNNKEL (reference sequence). This CDR3 has 14 amino acids. The CDR3 coding sequence is TGTGCCAGCAGCCGTCGACTAGCGGGAGATACGCAGTATTTT. Translation: CASSRRLAGDTQYF.

This rearrangement joins TRBV5-1 to TRBJ2-5, with 12 bases fitting TRBD2. V trimming: 5 bases; J trimming: 4 bases; junction bases outside the gene matches: 9. This CDR3 comprises 16 residues. Germline CDR1 is SGHRS and CDR2 is YFSETQ. Written as DNA, the CDR3 is TGCGCCAGCAGAACTACACTAGCGGGAGGAGGAGAGACCCAGTACTTC. Translation: CASRTTLAGGGETQYF.

The gene calls are TRBV4-2 and TRBJ2-5; TRBD2 agrees at 7 bases. CDR1 is LGHNA and CDR2 is YNFKEQ in the germline V gene. With 0 bases clipped from V and 1 base from J, the junction kept 5 bases outside the gene matches. The CDR3 extends over 16 amino acids. The CDR3 sequence: CASSQDRSGVQETQYF. CDR3 nucleotide sequence: TGTGCCAGCAGCCAAGATAGAAGCGGGGTCCAAGAGACCCAGTACTTC.

The chain couples TRBV4-2 to TRBJ2-7, with unresolved D. The germline V gene has CDR1 LGHNA and CDR2 YNFKEQ. There are 11 residues in the CDR3. Between the trimmed V and J ends, which lost 5 bases and 2 bases, there was a span of 4 bases. CDR3 nucleotide sequence: TGTGCCAGCAGCTCCACCTACGAGCAGTACTTC. Encoded protein: CASSSTYEQYF.

V and J are TRBV5-1 and TRBJ2-2; the match to TRBD2 covers 9 bases. This CDR3 spans 17 amino acids. Losses at the gene ends were 3 bases for V and 5 bases for J; bases not matched to a gene: 11. Per germline, CDR1 SGHRS and CDR2 YFSETQ. The CDR3 DNA follows: TGCGCCAGCAGCTACGGACTAGCGTCGCTGGGAACCGGGGAGCTGTTTTTT. Its protein is CASSYGLASLGTGELFF.

The J gene is TRBJ2-1, the V gene TRBV27, with 7 bases lining up with TRBD1. There are 12 residues in the CDR3. The germline CDR1 and CDR2 sequences are MNHEY and SMNVEV (reference sequence). The V and J ends lost 7 bases and 3 bases, in that order; junction bases with no gene match: 0. The CDR3 region is CASTGGYNEQFF. The CDR3 nucleotides read TGTGCCAGCACAGGGGGCTACAATGAGCAGTTCTTC.

V usage is TRBV14 and J usage is TRBJ2-7; 7 bases fit TRBD2. This CDR3 is built from 16 residues. Trimming at V came to 0 bases and at J to 3 bases, leaving 8 bases not matched to a gene. Germline CDR1 and CDR2: SGHDN and FVKESK. The CDR3 nucleotides are TGTGCCAGCAGCCAAGAAATTCTCGGACTAGGCTACGAGCAGTACTTC. Protein sequence: CASSQEILGLGYEQYF. The variable domain in full, completed from reference TRBV14 and TRBJ2-7, reads EAGVTQFPSHSVIEKGQTVTLRCDPISGHDNLYWYRRVMGKEIKFLLHFVKESKQDESGMPNNRFLAERTGGTYSTLKVQPAELEDSGVYFCASSQEILGLGYEQYFGPGTRLTVT.